This T cell receptor (beta chain) comes out of a study of blood T cells in healthy people across ages. General observations from the study: Researchers judged that diversity estimates from one million T cells fell short of true values.

This CDR3 is 19 amino acids long. Trimming cost V 0 bases and J 4 bases; bases outside gene matches: 8. Germline CDR1 SGHDN, CDR2 FVKESK. Then a second PCR, running roughly 7 to 11 cycles, was carried out with a sample-barcoded 5' primer and a J-beta primer mix. One entry per CDR3 protein, called by TCRdb with MiXCR from the 5' RACE reads. The sample yields fewer than 1 million distinct CDR3 sequences, 40% to 50% seen once. For this clonotype: What it binds is unknown.

The V call is TRBV14, the J call TRBJ2-2; 13 nucleotides align to TRBD2. The receptor was derived from a man aged 55-75 years in good health. Sequencing was performed on blood. The CDR3 sequence is CASSQDSRTSGRPTGELFF. The CDR3 DNA reads TGTGCCAGCAGCCAAGATAGCAGGACTAGCGGGAGACCCACCGGGGAGCTGTTTTTT.